Below, 20 T cell receptor beta chains from the same sample are listed, as sequenced in a study of metastatic and nonmetastatic thyroid tumors. Thyroid surgery was preceded by no treatment in any patient. TCRdb re-analyzed the PCR reads using MiXCR. The sample has almost 15,000 clones; approximately 30% are singletons. Source material: tumor tissue. These receptors were collected from a male donor with papillary thyroid cancer or a benign thyroid nodule (not recorded which). Some clones in this sample may be carry-over from other donors' samples.

Here the CDR3 reads CASSPPVRGGSEQYF. The CDR3 region has the DNA TGTGCCAGCTCACCACCAGTGCGGGGGGGGAGCGAGCAGTACTTC. The rearrangement uses TRBV18 and TRBJ2-7; the match to TRBD2 covers 9 bases. This CDR3 has 15 residues. J lost 6 bases, V lost 0 bases, and 6 bases had no gene match. Per germline, CDR1 KGHSH and CDR2 LQKENI.

This clone was counted between two and nine times. This chain joins TRBV6-6 and TRBJ2-7; D is unclear. The CDR3 loop spans 15 amino acids. Germline V gives CDR1 MNHNY, CDR2 SVGAGI (reference sequence). The V end was cut by 3 bases, the J end by 1 base, with 13 bases between. The CDR3 nucleotides read TGTGCCAGCAGTTATTCCCGGTCGGATTCCTACGAGCAGTACTTC. Its translation: CASSYSRSDSYEQYF.

This clone was detected only a few times. The V call is TRBV20-1, the J call TRBJ1-5, with 7 bases identical to TRBD1. J lost 4 bases, V lost 6 bases, and 12 bases had no gene match. In germline, CDR1 is DFQATT, CDR2 SNEGSKA (reference sequence). The CDR3 contains 15 residues. In DNA form, the CDR3 reads TGCAGTGCGGTTAGACAGGGAGAATTGAATCAGCCCCAGCATTTT. This codes for CSAVRQGELNQPQHF.

This clone was counted at least ten times. A read error may explain this, as a much larger clone is one base away. This sample also contains other DNA sequences that code for the same CDR3. This chain connects TRBV6-1 to TRBJ2-7; no reliable D call. The ends were cut back, 4 bases at V and 1 base at J, with 20 bases in the middle. CDR1 MNHNS and CDR2 SASEGT come from the germline V gene. CDR3 size: 17 residues. This CDR3 is CASSVILQGFSSYEQYF. The CDR3 coding sequence is TGTGCCAGCAGTGTGATATTGCAAGGGTTTAGTTCCTACGAGCAGTACTTC.

This clone was counted many times. V usage is TRBV6-1 and J usage is TRBJ2-6, with D hard to call. Germline loops: CDR1 MNHNS, CDR2 SASEGT. Trimming pared 5 bases from V and 1 base from J, leaving 9 bases between. The length of the CDR3 is 15 residues. CDR3: CASSRRRSGANVLTF. CDR3 in DNA: TGTGCCAGCAGTCGACGTAGATCTGGGGCCAACGTCCTGACTTTC.

The chain employs TRBV4-1 and TRBJ2-7; D gene unclear. In germline, CDR1 is MGHRA, CDR2 YSYEKL. The CDR3 loop spans 10 amino acids. Trimming removed 1 base from V and 12 bases from J, with 7 bases in between. The CDR3 DNA sequence: TGCGCCAGCAGCCAAGGGATTACGTACGTC. Encoded protein: CASSQGITYV.

This chain uses TRBV20-1 with TRBJ2-7, with 13 bases matching TRBD2. V trimming: 5 bases; J trimming: 4 bases; junction bases outside the gene matches: 2. From germline, CDR1 is DFQATT and CDR2 SNEGSKA (reference sequence). The CDR3 sequence is 13 residues long. CDR3 sequence reads: CSAGTSGIYEQYF. As DNA, the CDR3 is TGCAGTGCTGGGACTAGCGGGATTTACGAGCAGTACTTC.

The rearrangement joins TRBV6-2 or TRBV6-3 to TRBJ2-7, with D unresolved. The germline V gene encodes CDR1 MNHEY and CDR2 SVGEGT. The CDR3 length is 11 residues. Trimming removed 2 bases from V and 6 bases from J, with 5 bases in between. The CDR3 nucleotides are TGTGCCAGCAGTTACCCTTCCGAGCAGTACTTC. This encodes CASSYPSEQYF.

This clone was observed many times. The chain recombines TRBV3-1 with TRBJ2-7, with 7 bases aligning to TRBD2. V lost 4 bases and J lost 6; bases outside the gene matches: 12. The CDR3 length is 15 residues. Germline V lookup: CDR1 LGHDT, CDR2 YNNKEL (reference sequence). In nucleotides, the CDR3 is TGTGCCAGCAGCCCCCGGGCGGGAGCTGGGGGCGAGCAGTACTTC. Amino acids: CASSPRAGAGGEQYF.

Notes on this clone: The CDR3 does not end in the conserved phenylalanine or tryptophan, so this is likely a read error. This chain connects TRBV28 to TRBJ2-1, with 9 bases that match TRBD1. The CDR3 has 17 residues. Per the germline V gene, CDR1 is MDHEN and CDR2 is SYDVKM. Trimming at V came to 7 bases and at J to 0 bases, leaving 10 bases not matched to a gene. The CDR3: CASTTLTGGSSYNEQFC. In nucleotides, the CDR3 is TGTGCCAGCACAACTTTGACAGGGGGGAGCTCCTACAATGAGCAGTTCTGC.

Many counts were recorded for this clone. The V gene is TRBV6-1, the J gene TRBJ2-7; 10 bases map to TRBD1. Germline CDR1 reads MNHNS; CDR2 reads SASEGT. With V trimmed by 6 bases and J by 2 bases, 4 bases remained unmatched. The CDR3 runs to 14 residues. The CDR3 region is CASSRDRGAYEQYF. CDR3 nucleotide sequence: TGTGCCAGCAGCCGGGACAGGGGTGCCTACGAGCAGTACTTC.

On this clone itself: Its ends do not fully match the called genes, so a read error is possible. The chain links TRBV19 to TRBJ1-3, with D tentatively TRBD1 (5 bases). The length of the CDR3 is 15 residues. Germline V gene lookup returns CDR1 LNHDA and CDR2 SQIVND (reference sequence). CDR3 residues: CASSLTRYSGHTLYF. The CDR3 region has the DNA TGTGCCAGTAGTCTAACACGGTACTCTGGACACACCCTATATTTT.

V usage is TRBV15 and J usage is TRBJ1-2; 8 nucleotides align to TRBD1. The CDR3 spans 14 residues. Germline-derived CDR1 and CDR2 are LNHNV and YYDKDF (reference sequence). J gave up 5 bases and V 2 bases, and 4 bases lay outside the gene matches. The chain's CDR3 is CATSRKQGEYGYTF. In DNA, the CDR3 is TGTGCCACCAGCAGAAAACAGGGGGAGTATGGCTACACCTTC. The full variable domain, in which reference TRBV15 and TRBJ1-2 provide the parts outside the CDR3, is DAMVIQNPRYQVTQFGKPVTLSCSQTLNHNVMYWYQQKSSQAPKLLFHYYDKDFNNEADTPDNFQSRRPNTSFCFLDIRSPGLGDTAMYLCATSRKQGEYGYTFGSGTRLTVV.

This clone turned up a few times. The chain couples TRBV4-1 to TRBJ1-6; TRBD1 is a possible D gene (5 bases). The CDR3 consists of 15 residues. Between the trimmed V and J ends, which lost 4 bases and 7 bases, there was a span of 14 bases. Germline V gene data show CDR1 as MGHRA and CDR2 as YSYEKL. The CDR3 coding sequence is TGCGCCAGCAGCCGAGCCGGGACGGAAAATTCACCCCTCCACTTT. This encodes CASSRAGTENSPLHF.

The V and J genes are TRBV2 and TRBJ2-1, with D hard to call. This CDR3 is built from 13 residues. Trimming took off 7 bases at V and 0 bases at J, with 7 bases between the two ends. Germline CDR1 and CDR2: SNHLY and FYNNEI. The CDR3 sequence: CASTRDSYNEQFF. DNA for the CDR3: TGTGCCAGCACTAGAGACTCCTACAATGAGCAGTTCTTC.

The chain links TRBV6-1 to TRBJ1-1; possible D gene TRBD1, 6 bases. Germline values: CDR1 MNHNS, CDR2 SASEGT. The CDR3 sequence is 14 residues long. V was pared by 4 bases and J by 1 base, with 10 bases between. The chain's CDR3 is CASSGRTENTEAFF. The CDR3 DNA reads as TGTGCCAGCAGTGGTCGGACAGAGAACACTGAAGCTTTCTTT.

This clone was observed at least ten times. It may be a read error: a sequence one base away is much more abundant. The same CDR3 is also encoded by other DNA sequences in this sample. This sequence joins TRBV10-3 and TRBJ1-3; TRBD1 is a possible D gene (5 bases). There are 13 residues in the CDR3. Trimming left V 11 bases short and J 7 bases short, with 18 bases between. Germline CDR1 and CDR2: ENHRY and SYGVKD. The CDR3 DNA reads TGTGCCGCCGCCCCAGGGTTTGGGAACACCATATATTTT. This translates into CAAAPGFGNTIYF.

This clone came up many times. This may stem from a read error, because a much larger clone lies one nucleotide away. The chain links TRBV7-6 to TRBJ2-7; the D gene is possibly TRBD2 (6 bases). Germline V CDR1 and CDR2: SGHVS, FNYEAQ. Trimming removed 2 bases at V and 5 bases at J, with 19 bases between. The CDR3 length is 16 residues. The CDR3 spells CASSLNPLAGGDEQYF. Written as DNA, the CDR3 is TGTGCCAGCAGCTTAAACCCACTAGCCGGTGGCGACGAGCAGTACTTC.

This clone occurred many times. A junction end diverges from the germline sequence, so it may reflect a read error. This chain connects TRBV9 to TRBJ1-1; D not certain. CDR3 length equals 13 residues. Germline V gives CDR1 SGDLS, CDR2 YYNGEE. CDR3 nucleotides: TGTGCCAGCAGCGTAGTATCGGGGAGTAAAGCTCTCTTT. Translation gives CASSVVSGSKALF.

This clone was counted many times. This CDR3 reads CASSPTGSATSTDTQYF. DNA of the CDR3: TGTGCCAGCAGCCCCACAGGGTCGGCCACTAGCACAGATACGCAGTATTTT. The chain recombines TRBV7-6 with TRBJ2-3; D perhaps matches TRBD1 (6 bases). With 5 bases removed from V and 0 bases from J, the gap between germline ends came to 18 bases. The germline CDR1 and CDR2 sequences are SGHVS and FNYEAQ. This CDR3 spans 17 amino acids. The complete variable domain, with remaining parts taken from reference TRBV7-6 and TRBJ2-3, reads GAGVSQSPRYKVTKRGQDVALRCDPISGHVSLYWYRQALGQGPEFLTYFNYEAQQDKSGLPNDRFSAERPEGSISTLTIQRTEQRDSAMYRCASSPTGSATSTDTQYFGPGTRLTVL.